Shown below are 13 T cell receptor beta chains from a single sample sequenced in a study of blood T cell repertoires in COVID-19. Clones were sequenced by immunoSEQ multiplex PCR, and TCRdb holds only the in-frame ones, with some missing. The sample holds tens of thousands of clones, around 79% seen once. Sequenced sample: peripheral blood. These receptors were obtained from a man aged 60 to 69 with active or convalescent COVID-19.

This chain connects TRBV9 to TRBJ2-5, with D possibly being TRBD2 (6 bases). V lost 0 bases and J 1 base, leaving 13 bases between the germline ends. The length of the CDR3 is 16 residues. Germline V gene sequence: CDR1 SGDLS, CDR2 YYNGEE. The CDR3 here is CASSVDPGSGQETQYF. CDR3 sequence (DNA): TGTGCCAGCAGCGTAGACCCGGGTAGCGGCCAAGAGACCCAGTACTTC.

In this sample, this clone turned up a few times. The chain joins TRBV28 to TRBJ1-3; 10 positions match TRBD1. The ends lost 1 base at V and 7 bases at J; junction bases unmatched: 7. This CDR3 spans 16 amino acids. Looked up from germline, CDR1 is MDHEN and CDR2 is SYDVKM. The CDR3 DNA reads TGTGCCAGCAGTTTATTTTTGACAGGGGGCTCGAACACCATATATTTT. It is translated as CASSLFLTGGSNTIYF.

The chain combines TRBV6-5 with TRBJ1-1, with D possibly matching TRBD1 (6 bases). V was cut by 6 bases and J by 4 bases, with 15 bases left in between. Germline loops: CDR1 MNHEY, CDR2 SVGAGI. This CDR3 region has 14 residues. CDR3 nucleotide sequence: TGTGCCAGCAGGAAAAACAGGGATGGCACTGAAGCTTTCTTT. Encoded protein: CASRKNRDGTEAFF.

The V and J genes are TRBV5-4 and TRBJ2-2; 9 nucleotides agree with TRBD1. The CDR3 has 16 amino acids. J gave up 3 bases and V 6 bases, and 9 bases lay outside the gene matches. Germline CDR1 SGHNT, CDR2 YYREEE (reference sequence). This chain's CDR3 is CASKRTGQGYTGELFF. In nucleotides, the CDR3 is TGTGCCAGCAAGAGAACGGGACAGGGCTACACCGGGGAGCTGTTTTTT.

The genes are TRBV14 and TRBJ2-1, with 10 bases matching TRBD1. Germline values: CDR1 SGHDN, CDR2 FVKESK. With V trimmed by 4 bases and J by 8 bases, 5 bases remained unmatched. The CDR3 is made up of 14 amino acids. The CDR3 nucleotides read TGTGCCAGCAGCCCCCTGACAGGGGGCGATGAGCAGTTCTTC. Its protein is CASSPLTGGDEQFF.

The chain combines TRBV9 with TRBJ1-6; TRBD1 agrees at 8 bases. The CDR3 sequence is 14 residues long. Germline V lookup: CDR1 SGDLS, CDR2 YYNGEE. The junction had 4 bases not matched to a gene; V was cut back by 3 bases and J by 8 bases. The CDR3 region is CASSARDRYSPLHF. CDR3 nucleotides: TGTGCCAGCAGCGCCCGGGACAGGTATTCACCCCTCCACTTT. Combining the CDR3 with reference TRBV9 and TRBJ1-6 gives the whole variable domain DSGVTQTPKHLITATGQRVTLRCSPRSGDLSVYWYQQSLDQGLQFLIQYYNGEERAKGNILERFSAQQFPDLHSELNLSSLELGDSALYFCASSARDRYSPLHFGNGTRLTVT.

This clone was observed a handful of times. V usage is TRBV27 and J usage is TRBJ2-1; TRBD1 might be the D (6 bases). The CDR3 covers 15 residues. The germline V gene has CDR1 MNHEY and CDR2 SMNVEV (reference sequence). The V gene lost 4 bases and the J gene lost 1 base, with 11 bases spanning the gap. CDR3 in DNA: TGTGCCAGCAGTTATACAGGGCCTTCCTACAATGAGCAGTTCTTC. Its translation is CASSYTGPSYNEQFF.

The genes are TRBV10-3 and TRBJ2-7; TRBD1 aligns across 7 bases. Germline CDR1 ENHRY, CDR2 SYGVKD. The CDR3 is made up of 14 amino acids. Trimming removed 4 bases from V and 2 bases from J; junction bases left unmatched: 5. The CDR3: CAISGWDSTYEQYF. CDR3 nucleotide sequence: TGTGCCATCAGTGGATGGGACAGTACCTACGAGCAGTACTTC.

The chain combines TRBV7-6 with TRBJ2-1, with 14 positions matching TRBD2. The ends lost 5 bases at V and 9 bases at J; junction bases unmatched: 12. The germline gives CDR1 SGHVS, CDR2 FNYEAQ. This CDR3 has 17 amino acids. As DNA, the CDR3 is TGTGCCAGCAGCCCAACTGGCGGGACTAGCGGGGGTGGTGAGCAGTTCTTC. Encoded protein: CASSPTGGTSGGGEQFF. Drawing the rest from reference TRBV7-6 and TRBJ2-1, the complete variable domain is GAGVSQSPRYKVTKRGQDVALRCDPISGHVSLYWYRQALGQGPEFLTYFNYEAQQDKSGLPNDRFSAERPEGSISTLTIQRTEQRDSAMYRCASSPTGGTSGGGEQFFGPGTRLTVL.

The rearrangement uses TRBV7-9 and TRBJ2-1; perhaps TRBD2 as D (6 bases). Germline V gene data show CDR1 as SEHNR and CDR2 as FQNEAQ (reference sequence). V was shortened by 0 bases and J by 4 bases, with 19 bases between the two germline ends. The CDR3 extends over 18 amino acids. In DNA form, the CDR3 reads TGTGCCAGCAGCTTAGCGCTTTTCTCCAGGGAGGCATACAATGAGCAGTTCTTC. It codes for CASSLALFSREAYNEQFF.

The chain links TRBV7-2 to TRBJ1-1, with TRBD1 matching over 9 bases. Germline V gene data show CDR1 as SGHTA and CDR2 as FQGNSA. This CDR3 has 13 amino acids. V lost 6 bases to trimming and J lost 12 bases; unmatched junction nucleotides: 11. CDR3 nucleotide sequence: TGTGCCAGCAGTTCTGGACAGGGGCTGGCTTCTTTCTTT. Protein sequence: CASSSGQGLASFF.

The gene calls are TRBV24-1 and TRBJ2-2; D is perhaps TRBD2 (5 bases). Germline-derived CDR1 and CDR2 are KGHDR and SFDVKD. This CDR3 contains 16 residues. V lost 3 bases, J lost 2 bases, and 12 bases lay in between. DNA of the CDR3: TGTGCCACCAGTGATGCGACGGAGGCTAACACCGGGGAGCTGTTTTTT. It specifies CATSDATEANTGELFF.

In regard to this clone: Other DNA sequences in this specimen translate into the identical CDR3. This chain connects TRBV2 to TRBJ1-2; 11 positions match TRBD1. V trimming: 4 bases; J trimming: 8 bases; junction bases outside the gene matches: 3. This CDR3 spans 13 amino acids. Per germline, CDR1 SNHLY and CDR2 FYNNEI. As DNA, the CDR3 is TGTGCCAGCAGTGGGACAGGGGGCGGCGGCTACACCTTC. Residues: CASSGTGGGGYTF.